This entry concerns a single TCR beta chain. 13 Jbeta primers and 60 Vbeta primers were used for the PCR. Assay used: immunoSEQ multiplex PCR; TCRdb lists only in-frame clones, some missing. The data show some 170,000 clones, 65% to 90% seen once. The data derive from a study of cytomegalovirus exposure and HLA in healthy donors. The CDR3 has 13 amino acids. CDR1 is GTSNPN, CDR2 SVGIG, per germline (reference sequence). V was trimmed by 1 base and J by 4 bases, leaving 8 bases between them. This chain uses TRBV30 with TRBJ1-5; D ambiguous. Sequenced sample: PBMCs. The receptor comes from a man in his fifties in good health and CMV-seropositive. The CDR3 reads CAWSGGRNQPQHF. In nucleotides, the CDR3 is TGTGCCTGGAGTGGAGGTAGGAATCAGCCCCAGCATTTT.